The TCR beta chain described here comes from a study of chemoradiotherapy in HPV16-positive cancers. As for the study in general: Candidate HPV-specific clones and shared TCR motifs came from a couple of HPV16-positive patients. General observations from the study: Functional assays defining HPV-specific T cells used only a couple of HPV16-positive patients. In HPV16-positive patients, HPV-responsive T-cell expansion tracked better recurrence-free survival.

The CDR3 spans 13 residues. Germline V gives CDR1 GTSNPN, CDR2 SVGIG (reference sequence). The repertoire was sequenced with immunoSEQ multiplex PCR; TCRdb's copy has only in-frame clones and lacks some. Of around 30,000 clones in the sample, 92% are singletons; the top ten hold roughly 3.6%. About this clone itself: Antigen unknown. A junction end diverges from the germline sequence, so it may reflect a read error.

Repeated repertoire sampling spanned the course of chemoradiotherapy. This chain links TRBV30 with TRBJ1-1, with 7 positions matching TRBD1. Source: blood, taken from a patient who underwent chemoradiotherapy. The clonotype comes from a human donor with HPV-associated anogenital cancer. CDR3 DNA sequence: TGTGCCCTAGGCCGTGGGGCAGGGGGTCCCCTTCTCTTT. It codes for CALGRGAGGPLLF.